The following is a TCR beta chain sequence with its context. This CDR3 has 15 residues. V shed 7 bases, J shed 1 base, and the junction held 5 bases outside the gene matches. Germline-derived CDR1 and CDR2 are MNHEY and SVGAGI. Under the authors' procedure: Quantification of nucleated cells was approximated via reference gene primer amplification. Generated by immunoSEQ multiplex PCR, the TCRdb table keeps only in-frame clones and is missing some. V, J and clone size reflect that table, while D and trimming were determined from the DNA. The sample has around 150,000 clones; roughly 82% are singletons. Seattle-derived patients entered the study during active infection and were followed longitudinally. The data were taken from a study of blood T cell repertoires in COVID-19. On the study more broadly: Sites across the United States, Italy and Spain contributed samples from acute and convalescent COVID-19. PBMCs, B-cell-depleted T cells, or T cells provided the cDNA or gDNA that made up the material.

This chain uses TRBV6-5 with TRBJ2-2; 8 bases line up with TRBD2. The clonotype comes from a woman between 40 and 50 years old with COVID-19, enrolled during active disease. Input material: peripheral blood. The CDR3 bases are TGTGCCAGCACCGTAGCGGGGTTGAACACCGGGGAGCTGTTTTTT. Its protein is CASTVAGLNTGELFF.